The source of this T cell receptor beta chain is a study of T-cell memory formation after mild COVID-19. V was shortened by 7 bases and J by 6 bases, with 16 bases between the two germline ends. Germline V gene sequence: CDR1 SGDLS, CDR2 YYNGEE. The CDR3 is 14 residues long. TCRdb re-analysed the 5' RACE reads in MiXCR, keeping a single row per CDR3 protein. The sample consists of roughly 300,000 distinct CDR3 sequences, 8% to 10% of them appearing once. The sample holds a few counts of this clonotype. The genes are TRBV9 and TRBJ1-4; tentatively, D is TRBD1 (6 bases). This clonotype was obtained from a man aged 18 to 30 who had mild COVID-19 (a few samples of this study predate the infection). Cell type and time point are not known. The sample taken for sequencing was PBMCs or a T cell subset sorted from them (not recorded which). The CDR3 nucleotides read TGTGCCAGCTCGGTGACGGGGGCTCATGAAAAACTGTTTTTT. Its protein product is CASSVTGAHEKLFF.